This T cell receptor beta chain was captured in a study of cytomegalovirus exposure and HLA in healthy donors (dated by TCRdb to 2017 to 2019). Some background on the complete study: According to an earlier analysis of a few hundred of the donors, about 179 million T cells yielded 90 million to 130 million unique TCR beta sequences and 276 Gb of sequence data. An early release covering approximately 600 HLA-typed donors comprised about 300 gigabases of sequencing data and tens of millions of unique TCR sequences. Of the 350 to 450 genotyped donors, 65% to 90% were placed in the genetic ancestry cluster associated with self-reported Caucasian donors. The aim of the study was to test whether cataloging public T cell receptors could identify signatures of past pathogen exposure. The study used immunosequencing to profile the T cell repertoires of approximately 630 subjects and linked those repertoires to cytomegalovirus serostatus. In addition to the first cohort of several hundred subjects, a separate validation cohort of approximately 110 different subjects was used. To predict cytomegalovirus infection status, the study brought together high-throughput TCR immunosequencing, statistical association of individual TCRs with disease status, and machine learning. In a later analysis, previously published TCR beta repertoires from some 640 donors were re-analyzed and high-resolution HLA genotyping was added so that TCR occurrence patterns could be studied. The later analysis used no new phenotypic data to find candidate immune exposures, relying instead on TCR beta sequences and their occurrence across donors. In an earlier analysis of a few hundred of the donors, high-throughput TCR beta sequencing was used to judge whether each TCR beta V gene segment behaved as functional or pseudogenic. Alongside the repertoire data, information on donor age, sex, ethnicity and CMV serostatus was compiled. A later genetic analysis took genome-wide SNP genotypes for about three fifths of the roughly 670 donors and used that subset as a discovery cohort. Every repertoire in the discovery cohort had been generated on one and the same sequencing platform. HLA typing included class I and class II loci at four-digit resolution. Typing coverage differed by locus: A, B, C, DRB1 and DQB1 were typed in roughly 629-630 donors, DQA1 in 500 to 550, DPA1 in around 600, and DPB1 in just under 490. Several DR-DQ haplotypes were handled as single units for association and clustering because linkage in the cohort was strong. On average, about 240,000 unique TCR beta nucleotide sequences were sequenced per donor among about 400 genotyped donors of the cohort, with roughly 18% of those sequences being non-productive. What the authors observed across the whole study: A cluster of highly shared sequence variants was judged likely to be a technical artifact of the sequencing pipeline. According to a later genetic analysis, donors in an Asian-associated ancestry cluster had fewer N-insertions in productive TCRs than the roughly 700-donor mean. The study listed 150 to 200 TCR beta chains as associated with cytomegalovirus. The 87-base-pair reads could not distinguish some IMGT-functional V segments, including TRBV6-2 and TRBV6-3, so those segments were excluded. Approximately 18 rarely observed V segments, including chromosome 9 orphons, were excluded from the earlier analysis of several hundred of the donors because counts were too low. Correlated functional status among segregating V segments might be attributable to linkage disequilibrium, but an unknown experimental factor could not be ruled out. A later analysis found that most CMV-associated TCR beta chains appeared HLA-restricted, with HLA associations seemingly driven largely by CMV exposure. An association between a missense DCLRE1C variant and V-gene and J-gene trimming of TCR beta chains was found in a later genetic analysis and replicated in an independent cohort. Presence/absence analyses assumed roughly uniform sequencing depth across donors, an assumption that may not hold. Compared with equally common non-associated chains, HLA-associated TCR beta chains in a later analysis were more clonally expanded and had lower generation probabilities. Most TCR sequences were observed very rarely across donors, whereas some public TCRs were present in many individuals. In a later analysis, several top co-occurrence clusters were reported to appear linked to parvovirus B19, influenza, CMV and Epstein-Barr virus. A later analysis found that TCR association rates varied across HLA loci, with DRB1 alleles showing the most associated TCRs and HLA-C alleles the fewest. Because HLA typing was unavailable for some donors at each locus, only the typed subset was used in association tests. A later analysis associated 16,951 TCR beta sequences with specific HLA alleles at a false discovery rate of 0.05. The authors suggested that the approach could potentially be generalized to other disease states and immunological phenotypes. When HLA alleles, especially DR and DQ, strongly co-occurred, attributing TCR associations to individual alleles was difficult. In vitro tests confirmed that three of the cytomegalovirus-associated TCR beta chains recognize cytomegalovirus antigens. In this cohort, only TCR beta chains were sequenced, and detectable features were limited by the absence of alpha or paired-chain data. For the cohort, immune exposure information was limited to CMV serostatus. The classifier was reported to diagnose cytomegalovirus status with high specificity and sensitivity in both the original and validation cohorts. A further reported finding was that TCR beta sequences accurately predicted the HLA-A and HLA-B alleles for most subjects in the first cohort. An earlier analysis of around 500 of the donors showed that most TCR beta V segments appeared in productive rearrangements either about 90% or about 30% of the time, which broadly matched IMGT annotations.

The cohort comprised 670 or so healthy bone marrow donors. At the time of sampling, every cohort member was nominally healthy, though immune exposures that went unrecorded were likely present. The donor tested CMV seronegative and was one of the 352 seronegative cohort members. Every donor gave a peripheral blood sample, and the peripheral blood mononuclear cells from that sample were used for TCR beta sequencing. The Qiagen DNeasy Blood Extraction Kit was used to extract genomic DNA from the blood cell samples. To note about this clone: It has no known antigen specificity. Per-nucleotide qualities are absent, and no much larger clonotype sits a single base away.

The method was the immunoSEQ multiplex PCR assay. A mixture of 60 forward primers for TCR Vbeta segments and 13 reverse primers for TCR Jbeta segments was used in the multiplex PCR. Amplification of the CDR3 region of rearranged TCR beta genes was performed with a multiplex PCR assay on genomic DNA. Amplified TCR beta libraries were sequenced as 87-base-pair reads on the Illumina HiSeq System. Per the authors' processing: In a later analysis, roughly 80 million unique TCR beta chains were counted across the approximately 640 repertoires, and roughly 11 million of these chains were shared by at least two donors. Raw reads were error-corrected and collapsed into unique sequences by a nearest-neighbor algorithm in which closely related sequences were merged to remove PCR and sequencing errors. V, D and J gene segments were assigned by aligning CDR3 sequences to IMGT reference sequences. Each retained sequence needed at least a six-nucleotide match to both a V gene segment and a J gene segment. A rearrangement was called productive if the CDR3 had no stop codons and remained in frame with V and J, and every other rearrangement was called non-productive. Following IMGT convention, CDR3 was defined as the stretch from the second conserved V-encoded cysteine up to the conserved J-encoded phenylalanine. The earlier analysis of about 560 of the donors excluded any sequence lacking an unambiguous match to a single V gene segment. In an earlier analysis of several hundred of the donors, V segments were called functional above 56.7% productive rearrangements and were called segregating when the between-donor standard deviation exceeded 5%. A statistical classification framework was built for diagnosing cytomegalovirus status from the catalog of TCR beta chain sequences. In a later analysis, V and J genes were assigned by comparing TCR nucleotide sequences against IMGT/GENE-DB human TR gene sequences. In a later analysis, CDR3 sequences and most-parsimonious VDJ recombination scenarios were assigned using the TCRdist pipeline. In a later analysis, each TCR beta chain was defined by its CDR3 amino acid sequence together with its V-gene family, and reads lacking a unique V-gene family were excluded. In a later analysis, 450 to 600 highly shared, low-generation-probability nucleotide sequences were removed to address suspected cross-contamination and a sequencing artifact. For each public chain, a later analysis derived a clonal expansion index from normalized ranks of inferred template counts within each repertoire. In a later analysis, generation probabilities were computed using a VDJ recombination model fitted to out-of-frame rearrangements, and the results were checked against IGoR. In a later analysis, TCR-TCR, TCR-HLA and TCR-CMV co-occurrence was scored with hypergeometric tests, and a repertoire-size bias correction was applied to TCR pairs. In a later analysis, false discovery rates were estimated by permuting HLA or CMV assignments 20 times. In a later analysis, co-occurring TCRs were grouped using DBSCAN, and TCRdist sequence similarity was added for clustering within HLA-allele-positive subsets. Co-occurrence clustering excluded repertoires with fewer than 30,000 or more than 120,000 public chains, plus five with anomalous nucleotide sharing. Drawn from immuneACCESS, this table holds only the in-frame rearrangements with V and J called that TCRdb kept. Clones are partly lost; checked studies trace under half to an unresolved V gene and leave the rest unexplained. The V and J calls and the clone size are those of that table, but D and trimming were determined from the DNA. The sample profile shows 100,000 or so clones; roughly 70% of them were found once. The ten largest make up over 2% of the sample.

From its cysteine to its phenylalanine, the CDR3 spans 17 amino acids. Only the CDR3 DNA is retained, 51 bases long and in frame from the first base. The V and J ends are trimmed by 5 bases and 2 bases, leaving 21 bases between them. The germline V gene (reference sequence) yields SEHNR for CDR1 and FQNEAQ for CDR2. The sequence is built from TRBV7-9 and TRBJ1-2; 6 matching bases give a weak D call of TRBD1. This receptor was taken from a man in his fifties in good health and CMV-seronegative. The sequencing sample was made of PBMCs. The CDR3 protein sequence reads: CASSERTAENTNYGYTF. The DNA reads as follows: TGTGCCAGCAGCGAACGGACAGCCGAAAATACGAACTATGGCTACACCTTC.